One and the same sample provided the 20 T cell receptor beta chains below, sequenced in a study of T cell responses to AZD1222 COVID-19 vaccine (dated by TCRdb to the early 2020s). Libraries were constructed by the immunoSEQ multiplex PCR assay. Here the immuneACCESS table is served through TCRdb, limited to in-frame sequences with V and J called. Missing clones are a known gap in these copies; in checked studies unresolved V genes cover under half, and the rest lacks a known reason. This sample lists around 140,000 clones; about 89% were detected once. Together, the top ten hold more than 2.5% of the sample. The time point label corresponds to: baseline before first vaccination. The sequenced sample was peripheral blood, obtained on day 0 of AZD1222 vaccination. The receptors originated from an adult in good health.

The rearrangement joins TRBV20-1 to TRBJ2-7; TRBD1 matches at 8 bases. This CDR3 is built from 13 residues. V was clipped by 3 bases and J by 2 bases; unmatched bases: 3. Germline CDR1 reads DFQATT; CDR2 reads SNEGSKA (reference sequence). CDR3 DNA: TGCAGTGCTAGTAGGACAGGGACCTACGAGCAGTACTTC. Translation gives CSASRTGTYEQYF.

The rearrangement uses TRBV6-5 and TRBJ1-4; TRBD1 agrees at 8 bases. With V trimmed by 6 bases and J by 8 bases, 11 bases remained unmatched. Germline V lookup: CDR1 MNHEY, CDR2 SVGAGI. This CDR3 comprises 15 residues. For the CDR3, the DNA is TGTGCCAGCAGACAACAGGGGGAGCGGTGGGAAAAACTGTTTTTT. It is translated as CASRQQGERWEKLFF.

The genes are TRBV3-1 (or the pseudogene TRBV3-2) and TRBJ2-7; TRBD2 aligns across 12 bases. Germline V CDR1 and CDR2: LGHDT, YNNKEL (reference sequence). The CDR3 has 14 residues. With 5 bases clipped from V and 6 bases from J, the junction kept 5 bases outside the gene matches. CDR3 in DNA: TGTGCCAGCAGCTCTAGCGGGGGGGCCTTCGAGCAGTACTTC. It is translated as CASSSSGGAFEQYF.

The chain is built from TRBV6-1 and TRBJ2-1; TRBD2 might be the D (6 bases). V lost 1 base, J lost 8 bases, and 18 bases lay in between. This CDR3 has 16 residues. Germline CDR1 MNHNS, CDR2 SASEGT. The CDR3 is CASSEERDLRPHEQFF. The CDR3, as DNA: TGTGCCAGCAGTGAAGAACGGGACTTACGGCCCCATGAGCAGTTCTTC.

The chain has TRBV18 and TRBJ2-1, with D possibly being TRBD1 or TRBD2 (5 bases each). This CDR3 spans 14 amino acids. Germline V gene lookup returns CDR1 KGHSH and CDR2 LQKENI. V was pared by 2 bases and J by 8 bases, with 13 bases between. The CDR3 nucleotides read TGTGCCAGCTCACCAAGACTGCAGGGAGATGAGCAGTTCTTC. Its protein is CASSPRLQGDEQFF.

This clone came up once. The chain is built from TRBV7-2 and TRBJ1-5; D is undetermined. V was clipped by 1 base and J by 6 bases, with 7 bases between them. The germline gives CDR1 SGHTA, CDR2 FQGNSA. CDR3 length: 13 amino acids. For the CDR3, the DNA is TGTGCCAGCAGCTTAGAGGGTCCTCAGCCCCAGCATTTT. Protein: CASSLEGPQPQHF.

The rearrangement joins TRBV27 to TRBJ2-7, with TRBD1 matching over 9 bases. CDR3 length: 15 residues. V lost 6 bases and J lost 1; bases outside the gene matches: 7. CDR1 is MNHEY and CDR2 is SMNVEV in the germline V gene (reference sequence). The CDR3 reads CASRHDRGASYEQYF. The CDR3 nucleotides read TGTGCCAGCAGACATGACAGGGGGGCATCCTACGAGCAGTACTTC.

This clone appeared once. The gene calls are TRBV19 and TRBJ1-5, with D possibly TRBD1 on 5 matching bases. From germline, CDR1 is LNHDA and CDR2 SQIVND (reference sequence). Trimming pared 8 bases from V and 4 bases from J, leaving 12 bases between. The CDR3 totals 13 residues. The CDR3 loop reads CASDTRGNQPQHF. For the CDR3, the DNA is TGTGCCAGTGATACGCGGGGGAATCAGCCCCAGCATTTT.

The rearrangement joins TRBV6-2 or TRBV6-3 to TRBJ2-1; D is unresolved. CDR3 length equals 11 residues. Germline V gene lookup returns CDR1 MNHEY and CDR2 SVGEGT. V was clipped by 5 bases and J by 10 bases, with 9 bases between them. The DNA for the CDR3 is TGTGCCAGCAGTCAATCTGGGGAGCAGTTCTTC. Amino acids: CASSQSGEQFF.

CDR3: CASSIRTGEAFF. The CDR3 DNA sequence: TGTGCCAGTAGTATAAGGACGGGGGAAGCTTTCTTT. The J gene is TRBJ1-1, the V gene TRBV19; D gene uncertain. The CDR3 sequence is 12 residues long. CDR1 is LNHDA and CDR2 is SQIVND in the germline V gene (reference sequence). Trimming pared 2 bases from V and 8 bases from J, leaving 9 bases between. Drawing the rest from reference TRBV19 and TRBJ1-1, the complete variable domain is DGGITQSPKYLFRKEGQNVTLSCEQNLNHDAMYWYRQDPGQGLRLIYYSQIVNDFQKGDIAEGYSVSREKKESFPLTVTSAQKNPTAFYLCASSIRTGEAFFGQGTRLTVV.

This chain links TRBV19 with TRBJ1-1; the match to TRBD1 covers 7 bases. Germline CDR1 and CDR2: LNHDA and SQIVND (reference sequence). This CDR3 is built from 15 residues. The J segment lost 0 bases and the V segment lost 2 bases, leaving 3 bases of the junction unmatched. The CDR3 loop reads CASSIQDRVNTEAFF. The CDR3, as DNA: TGTGCCAGTAGTATACAAGACAGGGTGAACACTGAAGCTTTCTTT.

This chain uses TRBV11-3 with TRBJ1-5, with TRBD1 matching over 9 bases. V shed 5 bases, J shed 6 bases, and the junction held 17 bases outside the gene matches. CDR3 size: 18 residues. Germline V gene sequence: CDR1 SGHNT, CDR2 YENEEA. CDR3 protein: CASSTVRWGQGKTQPQHF. The CDR3 DNA reads TGTGCCAGCAGCACAGTTAGGTGGGGACAGGGAAAAACTCAGCCCCAGCATTTT.

The CDR3 DNA is TGTGCCAGCAGCCCGATAGCGGGGAGCCCGGCGGATACGCAGTATTTT. It is translated as CASSPIAGSPADTQYF. The genes are TRBV3-1 (or the pseudogene TRBV3-2) and TRBJ2-3; TRBD2 aligns across 8 bases. J lost 6 bases, V lost 4 bases, and 12 bases had no gene match. From germline, CDR1 is LGHDT and CDR2 YNNKEL (reference sequence). The CDR3 covers 16 residues.

The count of this clone is one. The chain recombines TRBV19 with TRBJ2-1; D gene ambiguous. The CDR3 covers 8 residues. Deletions cut 7 bases from V and 12 bases from J, with 4 bases between. Per the germline V gene, CDR1 is LNHDA and CDR2 is SQIVND (reference sequence). CDR3 residues: CASTTQFF. The CDR3 DNA follows: TGTGCCAGTACGACGCAGTTCTTC. Variable domain in full (rest from reference TRBV19 and TRBJ2-1): DGGITQSPKYLFRKEGQNVTLSCEQNLNHDAMYWYRQDPGQGLRLIYYSQIVNDFQKGDIAEGYSVSREKKESFPLTVTSAQKNPTAFYLCASTTQFFGPGTRLTVL.

The J gene is TRBJ1-4, the V gene TRBV4-1; 7 nucleotides agree with TRBD1. CDR1 is MGHRA and CDR2 is YSYEKL in the germline V gene. V was pared by 6 bases and J by 3 bases, with 7 bases of the junction left unmatched. The CDR3 covers 15 residues. The CDR3 region is CASREFGTANEKLFF. In DNA form, the CDR3 reads TGCGCCAGCAGAGAATTCGGGACAGCTAATGAAAAACTGTTTTTT.

This clone was counted many times. This same CDR3 is encoded by further DNA sequences in the sample. The chain links TRBV7-9 to TRBJ2-5; 12 bases are shared with TRBD2. Unmatched junction bases numbered 14, after V lost 6 bases and J lost 6 bases. CDR1 is SEHNR, CDR2 FQNEAQ, per germline (reference sequence). The CDR3 contains 17 residues. For the CDR3, the DNA is TGTGCCAGCAGTCCGAGGGGCCTAGCGGGGGGGTTCAAGACCCAGTACTTC. This translates into CASSPRGLAGGFKTQYF. Variable domain in full (rest from reference TRBV7-9 and TRBJ2-5): DTGVSQNPRHKITKRGQNVTFRCDPISEHNRLYWYRQTLGQGPEFLTYFQNEAQLEKSRLLSDRFSAERPKGSFSTLEIQRTEQGDSAMYLCASSPRGLAGGFKTQYFGPGTRLLVL.

The J gene is TRBJ2-7, the V gene TRBV21-1; the table's D call of TRBD1 was not tested on the DNA. TRBV21-1 is labeled a pseudogene. The CDR3 runs 13 residues. CDR3 amino acids: CASNWDRGYEQYF. The DNA of the CDR3 is TGTGCCAGCAACTGGGACAGGGGTTACGAGCAGTACTTC.

The chain couples TRBV11-2 to TRBJ1-1; a weak D match, TRBD1 (5 bases). The CDR3 is 14 amino acids. The ends were cut back, 6 bases at V and 5 bases at J, with 16 bases in the middle. Germline loops: CDR1 SGHAT, CDR2 FQNNGV. CDR3 DNA: TGTGCCAGCAGGTCCCTGGGGGGTGGGACTGAAGCTTTCTTT. This translates into CASRSLGGGTEAFF.

The chain carries TRBV18 and TRBJ2-3, with D maybe TRBD1 (6 bases). CDR3 length equals 15 residues. The V end lost 3 bases, the J end lost 8 bases, and 18 bases lay between the germline ends. The germline V gene has CDR1 KGHSH and CDR2 LQKENI. The chain's CDR3 is CASSPREGVGVTQYF. The CDR3 DNA sequence: TGTGCCAGCTCACCTCGCGAGGGGGTTGGCGTTACGCAGTATTTT.

In its sample, this clone was seen once. Other nucleotide sequences in the sample specify the same CDR3. The chain has TRBV11-3 and TRBJ2-7; TRBD1 matches 7 bases. V lost 5 bases to trimming and J lost 2 bases; unmatched junction nucleotides: 3. Per the germline V gene, CDR1 is SGHNT and CDR2 is YENEEA. The CDR3 is 13 amino acids. The CDR3 spells CASSQTGTYEQYF. CDR3 DNA: TGTGCCAGCAGCCAGACAGGGACCTACGAGCAGTACTTC.